This T cell receptor beta chain comes out of a study of T cell responses to AZD1222 COVID-19 vaccine. Sequencing used immunoSEQ multiplex PCR; TCRdb keeps in-frame clones, though not all of them. The table lists approximately 120,000 clones, over 70% of them singletons. Regarding this clone: No antigen is known for it.

Trimming pared 6 bases from V and 4 bases from J, leaving 7 bases between. The CDR3 loop spans 12 amino acids. Germline-derived CDR1 and CDR2 are SGHAT and FQDESV (reference sequence). Study results and limitations: Donors were largely white British and mainly female; clonal diversity was possibly underestimated. Reportedly, nearly half the spike-specific TCRs target unmutated variant regions. Vaccine-related CD4 TCRs covered spike, predominating at 160-218 and 743-854. Increases in Spike-specific TCR breadth and depth were seen after two AZD1222 doses.

Sequencing used peripheral blood, obtained on day 0 of AZD1222 vaccination. The TCR originated in an adult in good health. This chain joins TRBV11-1 and TRBJ2-1; no definite D call. CDR3 sequence reads: CASSPGYNEQFF. In nucleotides, the CDR3 is TGTGCCAGCAGTCCTGGGTACAATGAGCAGTTCTTC.